The clone carrying this TCR beta chain was detected only once. This CDR3 contains 13 residues. Looked up from germline, CDR1 is MNHNY and CDR2 is SVGAGI (reference sequence). V was pared by 1 base and J by 2 bases, with 5 bases between. The data derive from a study of OX40 agonist ivuxolimab in advanced cancers. Across the whole study: Every 2 weeks, ivuxolimab was infused into the patients intravenously at between 0.01 and 10 mg/kg.

Measured with immunoSEQ multiplex PCR; TCRdb has only the in-frame clones, and not every one. The table includes approximately 70,000 clones, 86% detected once. The source was CD4+ or CD8+ T cells sorted from blood, collected in a trial of the OX40 agonist ivuxolimab. This sequence joins TRBV6-6 and TRBJ1-2, with D unresolved. The source is an adult with an advanced solid tumor such as melanoma, head and neck, liver or kidney cancer. CDR3 loop: CASSYLQNYGYTF. As DNA, the CDR3 is TGTGCCAGCAGTTACTTACAGAACTATGGCTACACCTTC.